The present entry profiles one TCR beta chain with its context. The data derive from a study of PD-L1 blockade in urothelial cancer. TCRdb's table, derived via immunoSEQ multiplex PCR, lists solely in-frame clones and lacks some. The table includes 70,000 to 95,000 clones, 65% to 85% detected once. Time point here: pretreatment peripheral blood. Urothelial carcinoma in patients was locally advanced or metastatic. CDR1 and CDR2 from the germline V gene are MNHNS and SASEGT. J lost 5 bases, V lost 8 bases, and 10 bases had no gene match. This CDR3 spans 14 amino acids. The chain has TRBV6-1 and TRBJ2-5; 8 positions match TRBD1. The TCR originated in a man between 60 and 75 years old with urothelial cancer. This specimen consisted of PBMCs, obtained around atezolizumab (anti-PD-L1) treatment. CDR3 region: CASSAQGARETQYF. In nucleotides, the CDR3 is TGTGCCAGCTCTGCCCAGGGGGCTAGGGAGACCCAGTACTTC.